Shown below are 31 T cell receptor beta chains from a single sample sequenced in a study of molecular identifiers for immune sequencing clone quantification. MiXCR was run by TCRdb on the PCR reads, yielding one entry per CDR3 protein. The sample contains 88,000 or so distinct CDR3 sequences, roughly a fifth of which appear only once. Sequencing used naive CD8+ T cells from blood, with Jurkat cell RNA spiked in. Subset indicated: FACS-sorted CD8+CD4-CCR7+CD45RA+ naive T cells. These receptors all come from a human donor in good health. Some libraries in this study had Jurkat cell RNA spiked in.

This clonotype was detected ten times or more. The chain employs TRBV27 and TRBJ1-2; tentatively, D is TRBD1 (6 bases). The germline V gene encodes CDR1 MNHEY and CDR2 SMNVEV (reference sequence). This CDR3 has 14 amino acids. V gave up 3 bases and J gave up 5 bases, with 13 bases separating them. CDR3: CASSLRGGVYGYTF. Written as DNA, the CDR3 is TGTGCCAGCAGTTTGAGAGGGGGTGTTTATGGCTACACCTTC.

This clonotype was seen many times. This chain links TRBV2 with TRBJ1-1; the D gene is possibly TRBD1 (5 bases). Trimming pared 2 bases from V and 1 base from J, leaving 11 bases between. Germline assignment: CDR1 SNHLY and CDR2 FYNNEI. The CDR3 covers 15 residues. The CDR3 sequence is CASSESVTANTEAFF. The CDR3, as DNA: TGTGCCAGCAGTGAAAGTGTGACAGCGAACACTGAAGCTTTCTTT.

This clonotype has a count of ten or more. The V gene is TRBV9, the J gene TRBJ2-7; no clear D. This CDR3 is 16 amino acids long. Germline values: CDR1 SGDLS, CDR2 YYNGEE. The V gene lost 3 bases and the J gene lost 2 bases, with 18 bases spanning the gap. The CDR3 DNA follows: TGTGCCAGCAGCGCTCGGCCCACAGAATCCACCTACGAGCAGTACTTC. Translation: CASSARPTESTYEQYF.

This clonotype appeared a few times. The V and J genes are TRBV30 and TRBJ2-1; 7 bases agree with TRBD1. Looked up from germline, CDR1 is GTSNPN and CDR2 is SVGIG (reference sequence). This CDR3 has 18 amino acids. V shed 2 bases and J 6 bases; nucleotides not matched to a gene: 19. The CDR3 reads CAWSSDRAIRSGTNEQFF. The DNA of the CDR3 is TGTGCCTGGAGTTCTGACAGGGCTATCAGGTCGGGCACCAATGAGCAGTTCTTC. The full variable domain, rest sourced from reference TRBV30 and TRBJ2-1, is SQTIHQWPATLVQPVGSPLSLECTVEGTSNPNLYWYRQAAGRGLQLLFYSVGIGQISSEVPQNLSASRPQDRQFILSSKKLLLSDSGFYLCAWSSDRAIRSGTNEQFFGPGTRLTVL.

This rearrangement joins TRBV12-3 or TRBV12-4 to TRBJ2-3; D is ambiguous. V was trimmed by 6 bases and J by 2 bases, leaving 15 bases between them. This CDR3 has 15 amino acids. CDR3 sequence reads: CASRPPDGPTDTQYF. The CDR3 DNA sequence: TGTGCCAGCAGACCCCCGGACGGGCCCACAGATACGCAGTATTTT.

This clonotype was seen repeatedly, ten times or more. This chain joins TRBV6-2 or TRBV6-3 and TRBJ2-3; 9 bases line up with TRBD1. The CDR3 is 17 amino acids. Trimming cost V 0 bases and J 2 bases; bases outside gene matches: 6. Looked up from germline, CDR1 is MNHEY and CDR2 is SVGEGT. The CDR3 coding sequence is TGTGCCAGCAGTTACTCCTCCGGGACAGGGTACACAGATACGCAGTATTTT. It encodes CASSYSSGTGYTDTQYF.

Comment on this clonotype: A read error is possible here, since a much larger clone lies one base away. This chain connects TRBV24-1 to TRBJ2-3; D not resolved. V dropped 5 bases and J dropped 4 bases, with 12 bases sitting between them. Germline CDR1 is KGHDR and CDR2 is SFDVKD. This CDR3 is 14 amino acids long. CDR3 in amino acids: CATSGESPPDTQYF. The CDR3 bases are TGTGCCACCAGTGGAGAGTCCCCCCCAGATACGCAGTATTTT.

This clonotype showed up just a few times. It may be a read error: a sequence one base away is much more abundant. The rearrangement links TRBV6-2 or TRBV6-3 to TRBJ1-5; 7 nucleotides agree with TRBD1. Germline V CDR1 and CDR2: MNHEY, SVGEGT. This CDR3 has 14 amino acids. The CDR3 here is CASRQGRINRPQHF. Here the CDR3 DNA reads TGTGCCAGCAGACAGGGGCGTATCAATCGGCCCCAGCATTTT.

With respect to this clonotype: This could be a read error, since a much larger clone is one nucleotide away. This chain uses TRBV7-3 with TRBJ2-1, with 7 bases aligning to TRBD1. CDR1 and CDR2 from the germline V gene are SGHTA and FQGTGA. V shed 4 bases, J shed 6 bases, and the junction held 3 bases outside the gene matches. The length of the CDR3 is 13 residues. The CDR3 bases are TGTGCCAGCAGCTGGGGACAGAGCAATGAGCAGTTCTTC. The encoded protein is CASSWGQSNEQFF.

This clonotype was observed a few times. The J gene is TRBJ2-5, the V gene TRBV28; 7 bases align to TRBD2. Germline values: CDR1 MDHEN, CDR2 SYDVKM. The CDR3 has 13 residues. After removal of 5 bases from V and 3 bases from J, the junction contained 3 bases not matched to a gene. DNA for the CDR3: TGTGCCAGCAGTCCCGGGAGGAAAGAGACCCAGTACTTC. Protein sequence: CASSPGRKETQYF. Filled out from reference TRBV28 and TRBJ2-5, the complete variable domain reads DVKVTQSSRYLVKRTGEKVFLECVQDMDHENMFWYRQDPGLGLRLIYFSYDVKMKEKGDIPEGYSVSREKKERFSLILESASTNQTSMYLCASSPGRKETQYFGPGTRLLVL.

Comments on this clonotype: This could be a read error, since a much larger clone is one nucleotide away. V and J are TRBV6-5 and TRBJ2-3; a possible D gene is TRBD2 (5 bases). The V end was cut by 0 bases, the J end by 3 bases, with 10 bases between. The germline gives CDR1 MNHEY, CDR2 SVGAGI. CDR3 length: 15 residues. CDR3 bases: TGTGCCAGCAGTTACTCGACCCCGGGGACAGATACGCAGTATTTT. This codes for CASSYSTPGTDTQYF.

Turning to this clonotype: A single base separates this from a much larger clone, so it may be a read error. The rearrangement links TRBV20-1 to TRBJ2-3; TRBD2 is a possible D gene (6 bases). CDR3 length: 17 amino acids. The germline V gene encodes CDR1 DFQATT and CDR2 SNEGSKA (reference sequence). V was shortened by 1 base and J by 3 bases, with 20 bases between the two germline ends. In DNA, the CDR3 is TGCAGTGCTAGAGTTGAACGGGAGCTTCGGGTAACAGATACGCAGTATTTT. It codes for CSARVERELRVTDTQYF.

This clonotype was counted at least ten times. The gene calls are TRBV7-2 and TRBJ1-5; the D gene is possibly TRBD1 (5 bases). In germline, CDR1 is SGHTA, CDR2 FQGNSA. Deletions cut 8 bases from V and 1 base from J, with 9 bases between. The CDR3 runs to 13 residues. The CDR3 DNA reads as TGTGCCAGCTCCCGGGACAGCAATCAGCCCCAGCATTTT. Protein: CASSRDSNQPQHF.

Concerning this clonotype: This sequence may be a read error, since a much larger clone differs from it by one base. V usage is TRBV4-1 and J usage is TRBJ2-7; D not resolved. This CDR3 comprises 15 residues. Germline loops: CDR1 MGHRA, CDR2 YSYEKL. CDR3 residues: CASSPVGPGPYERYF. The CDR3 DNA is TGCGCCAGCAGTCCAGTAGGGCCAGGACCCTACGAGCGGTACTTC.

The V call is TRBV28, the J call TRBJ2-7, with 10 bases fitting TRBD2. The CDR3 has 14 residues. The germline V gene has CDR1 MDHEN and CDR2 SYDVKM. The junction had 3 bases not matched to a gene; V was cut back by 3 bases and J by 4 bases. CDR3 loop: CASSLSSGSYEQYF. Written as DNA, the CDR3 is TGTGCCAGCAGTTTGTCTAGCGGGAGTTACGAGCAGTACTTC.

This clonotype was counted at least ten times. This rearrangement joins TRBV6-6 to TRBJ2-5; D uncertain. From germline, CDR1 is MNHNY and CDR2 SVGAGI (reference sequence). Deletions cut 7 bases from V and 2 bases from J, with 11 bases between. This CDR3 is 13 amino acids long. CDR3 coding DNA: TGTGCCAGCACCAAAGGGCGGCAAGAGACCCAGTACTTC. Translated, it gives CASTKGRQETQYF.

This clonotype has a count of ten or more. The V call is TRBV20-1, the J call TRBJ2-3, with TRBD2 matching 10 bases. Per germline, CDR1 DFQATT and CDR2 SNEGSKA (reference sequence). Trimming took 6 bases from V and 5 from J; bases not matched to a gene: 11. This CDR3 contains 15 residues. CDR3 loop: CSANQFGTSVDTQYF. CDR3 sequence (DNA): TGCAGTGCCAACCAGTTCGGGACTAGCGTAGATACGCAGTATTTT.

This clonotype was seen ten or more times. The chain combines TRBV6-2 or TRBV6-3 with TRBJ2-5, with unresolved D. Germline-derived CDR1 and CDR2 are MNHEY and SVGEGT. This CDR3 is 14 amino acids long. V was clipped by 0 bases and J by 0 bases, with 5 bases between them. The CDR3: CASSYSEYQETQYF. In nucleotides, the CDR3 is TGTGCCAGCAGTTACTCGGAGTACCAAGAGACCCAGTACTTC.

This clonotype was picked up a small number of times. A much bigger clone sits one base away, suggesting this may be a read error. V gene TRBV12-3 or TRBV12-4 combines with J gene TRBJ1-5; D call uncertain. This CDR3 has 16 amino acids. V lost 4 bases and J lost 5, with 18 bases in between. The CDR3 nucleotides read TGTGCCAGCAGTTCCCCGCAGGTGCAGGTAGATCAGCCCCAGCATTTT. Its translation: CASSSPQVQVDQPQHF.

The chain links TRBV24-1 to TRBJ2-1; D remains ambiguous. This CDR3 contains 11 residues. Trimming took 1 base from V and 9 from J, leaving 3 bases between them. In germline, CDR1 is KGHDR, CDR2 SFDVKD. The CDR3 nucleotides are TGTGCCACCAGTGATTTCAGTGAGCAGTTCTTC. Encoded protein: CATSDFSEQFF.

This clonotype came up many times. The rearrangement links TRBV6-5 to TRBJ2-7, with D maybe TRBD1 (6 bases). The CDR3 runs 12 residues. The germline V and J ends were trimmed by 5 bases and 2 bases, with 7 bases remaining between them. Germline-derived CDR1 and CDR2 are MNHEY and SVGAGI. The CDR3, as DNA: TGTGCCAGCAGTCGGGACACCTACGAGCAGTACTTC. Amino acid sequence: CASSRDTYEQYF.

This clonotype has a handful of counts. J is TRBJ2-7 and V is TRBV9; 8 nucleotides match TRBD1. Gene TRBJ2-1 matches the end of the DNA better, so the J call may be wrong. Germline V gives CDR1 SGDLS, CDR2 YYNGEE. This CDR3 region has 15 residues. In DNA form, the CDR3 reads TGTGCCAGCAGCGTAGGGACAGGGAGTGGGTACGAGCAGTTCTTC. Encoded protein: CASSVGTGSGYEQFF.

This clonotype appeared many times. The genes are TRBV19 and TRBJ2-7; D perhaps matches TRBD2 (5 bases). The ends were cut back, 2 bases at V and 3 bases at J, with 17 bases in the middle. The CDR3 runs 16 residues. Germline V gives CDR1 LNHDA, CDR2 SQIVND (reference sequence). The chain's CDR3 is CASSIWAVASVYEQYF. The CDR3 coding sequence is TGTGCCAGTAGTATATGGGCGGTAGCGTCGGTCTACGAGCAGTACTTC. Full variable domain (rest looked up from reference TRBV19 and TRBJ2-7): DGGITQSPKYLFRKEGQNVTLSCEQNLNHDAMYWYRQDPGQGLRLIYYSQIVNDFQKGDIAEGYSVSREKKESFPLTVTSAQKNPTAFYLCASSIWAVASVYEQYFGPGTRLTVT.

This chain uses TRBV7-9 with TRBJ2-7, with D perhaps TRBD2 (5 bases). Trimming took off 8 bases at V and 5 bases at J, with 16 bases between the two ends. This CDR3 contains 13 residues. Germline V gene data show CDR1 as SEHNR and CDR2 as FQNEAQ (reference sequence). The CDR3: CASDGGFRDEQYF. CDR3 bases: TGTGCCAGCGACGGCGGGTTTAGAGACGAGCAGTACTTC.

The J gene is TRBJ1-1, the V gene TRBV11-2; 7 nucleotides align to TRBD1. Germline V gives CDR1 SGHAT, CDR2 FQNNGV. The CDR3 runs to 12 residues. Germline trimming cut 5 bases from V and 7 bases from J; bases unmatched to any gene: 4. The CDR3 is CASSPQGLEAFF. DNA of the CDR3: TGTGCCAGCAGCCCACAGGGGCTTGAAGCTTTCTTT.

There are many counts of this clonotype. The chain links TRBV4-1 to TRBJ2-3, with D possibly TRBD2 on 6 matching bases. V was shortened by 6 bases and J by 2 bases, with 12 bases between the two germline ends. The CDR3 is made up of 14 amino acids. Germline-derived CDR1 and CDR2 are MGHRA and YSYEKL. The CDR3 coding sequence is TGCGCCAGCAGGGGAGGACGGGTCACAGATACGCAGTATTTT. It codes for CASRGGRVTDTQYF.

Notes on this clonotype: A read error is possible here, since a much larger clone lies one base away. This chain uses TRBV6-1 with TRBJ1-1; D is possibly TRBD1 (5 bases). Trimming left V 11 bases short and J 0 bases short, with 31 bases between. Germline CDR1 and CDR2: MNHNS and SASEGT. The CDR3 is 19 residues long. The chain's CDR3 is CAGDTDTTVTPNMNTEAFF. CDR3 DNA sequence: TGTGCCGGCGACACTGATACGACAGTGACCCCAAACATGAACACTGAAGCTTTCTTT.

This clonotype occurred many times. The chain recombines TRBV4-3 with TRBJ2-5; 7 bases are a match to TRBD2. The V segment lost 4 bases and the J segment 5 bases; nucleotides outside the gene matches: 7. Germline CDR1 reads LGHNA; CDR2 reads YSLEER. The CDR3 contains 14 residues. The CDR3 DNA is TGCGCCAGCAGCCCAGGACTAGTAGTGGAGACCCAGTACTTC. It yields the protein CASSPGLVVETQYF.

This clonotype was seen repeatedly, ten times or more. The chain uses TRBV13 and TRBJ1-4, with D uncertain. The CDR3 has 13 residues. The germline V and J ends were trimmed by 7 bases and 0 bases, with 6 bases remaining between them. The germline V gene has CDR1 PRHDT and CDR2 FYEKMQ (reference sequence). The CDR3 region is CASTTATNEKLFF. The CDR3 DNA is TGTGCCAGCACCACAGCAACTAATGAAAAACTGTTTTTT.

This clonotype was counted a few times. The V call is TRBV28, the J call TRBJ1-2; no definite D call. This CDR3 is built from 13 residues. V shed 6 bases and J shed 8 bases, with 16 bases lying between them. CDR1 is MDHEN and CDR2 is SYDVKM in the germline V gene. CDR3 residues: CASRSRSGKGYTF. For the CDR3, the DNA is TGTGCCAGCAGATCCCGGTCGGGGAAGGGCTACACCTTC.

This chain uses TRBV6-2 or TRBV6-3 with TRBJ1-1; no clear D. This CDR3 contains 15 residues. Deletions cut 7 bases from V and 6 bases from J, with 21 bases between. Germline CDR1 reads MNHEY; CDR2 reads SVGEGT. The CDR3: CASTHVRFYNPEAFF. DNA for the CDR3: TGTGCCAGCACCCACGTGAGGTTCTATAACCCTGAAGCTTTCTTT.